This T cell receptor beta chain was captured in a study of cytomegalovirus exposure and HLA in healthy donors. Primers for the PCR totalled 60 Vbeta and 13 Jbeta. Method: immunoSEQ multiplex PCR; TCRdb's copy keeps in-frame clones and lacks some. The sample records over 250,000 clones, about 66% being singletons. General study points: Donors belonging to an Asian-associated ancestry cluster reportedly showed fewer N-insertions in productive TCRs than the approximately 670-donor mean, according to what a later analysis found. Most TCR sequences proved rare, with some public TCRs found in many donors.

Concerning this clone itself: The antigen is undetermined.

The CDR3 consists of 14 residues. V lost 0 bases, J lost 7 bases, and 13 bases lay in between. Per the germline V gene, CDR1 is SGHRS and CDR2 is YFSETQ. The chain links TRBV5-1 to TRBJ1-2, with a tentative D call TRBD1 (6 bases). Sequencing was done on a sample of PBMCs. This clonotype was sampled from a female donor in good health and CMV-seronegative. CDR3: CASSLDRVTFGYTF. CDR3 DNA: TGCGCCAGCAGCTTGGACAGGGTAACGTTTGGCTACACCTTC.